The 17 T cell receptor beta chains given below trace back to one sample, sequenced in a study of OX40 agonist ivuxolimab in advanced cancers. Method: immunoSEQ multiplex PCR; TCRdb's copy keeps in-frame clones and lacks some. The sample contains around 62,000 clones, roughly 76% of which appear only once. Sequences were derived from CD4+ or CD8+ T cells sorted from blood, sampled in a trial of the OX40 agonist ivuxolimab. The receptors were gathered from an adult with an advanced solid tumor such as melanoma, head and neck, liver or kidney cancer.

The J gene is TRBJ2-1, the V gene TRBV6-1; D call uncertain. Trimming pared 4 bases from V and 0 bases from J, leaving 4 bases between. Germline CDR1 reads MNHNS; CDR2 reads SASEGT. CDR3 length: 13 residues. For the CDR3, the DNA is TGTGCCAGCAGTGCCTACTCCTACAATGAGCAGTTCTTC. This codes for CASSAYSYNEQFF.

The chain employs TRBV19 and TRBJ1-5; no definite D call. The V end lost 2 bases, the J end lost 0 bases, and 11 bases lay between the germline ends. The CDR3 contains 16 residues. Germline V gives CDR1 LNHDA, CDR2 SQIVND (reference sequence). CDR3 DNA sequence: TGTGCCAGTAGTATATCGGAAGGGTTTAGCAATCAGCCCCAGCATTTT. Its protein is CASSISEGFSNQPQHF. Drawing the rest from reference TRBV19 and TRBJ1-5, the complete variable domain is DGGITQSPKYLFRKEGQNVTLSCEQNLNHDAMYWYRQDPGQGLRLIYYSQIVNDFQKGDIAEGYSVSREKKESFPLTVTSAQKNPTAFYLCASSISEGFSNQPQHFGDGTRLSIL.

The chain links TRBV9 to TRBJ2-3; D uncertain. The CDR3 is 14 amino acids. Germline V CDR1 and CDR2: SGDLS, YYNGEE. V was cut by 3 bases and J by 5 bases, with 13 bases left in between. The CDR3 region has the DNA TGTGCCAGCAGCGAGCGTTCCCTTGGAGATACGCAGTATTTT. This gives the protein CASSERSLGDTQYF.

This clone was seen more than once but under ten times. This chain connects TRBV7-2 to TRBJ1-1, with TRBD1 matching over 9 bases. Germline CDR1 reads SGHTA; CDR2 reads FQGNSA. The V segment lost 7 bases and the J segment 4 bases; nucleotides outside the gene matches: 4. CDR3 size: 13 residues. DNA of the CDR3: TGTGCCAGCAAAGACAGGGGGAGCACTGAAGCTTTCTTT. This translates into CASKDRGSTEAFF.

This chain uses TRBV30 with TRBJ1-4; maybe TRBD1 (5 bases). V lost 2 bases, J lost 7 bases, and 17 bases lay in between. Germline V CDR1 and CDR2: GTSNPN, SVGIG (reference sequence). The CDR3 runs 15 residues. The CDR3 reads CAWSSGGGELEKLFF. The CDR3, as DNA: TGTGCCTGGAGTTCTGGGGGTGGGGAACTTGAAAAACTGTTTTTT. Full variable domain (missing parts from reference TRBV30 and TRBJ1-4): SQTIHQWPATLVQPVGSPLSLECTVEGTSNPNLYWYRQAAGRGLQLLFYSVGIGQISSEVPQNLSASRPQDRQFILSSKKLLLSDSGFYLCAWSSGGGELEKLFFGSGTQLSVL.

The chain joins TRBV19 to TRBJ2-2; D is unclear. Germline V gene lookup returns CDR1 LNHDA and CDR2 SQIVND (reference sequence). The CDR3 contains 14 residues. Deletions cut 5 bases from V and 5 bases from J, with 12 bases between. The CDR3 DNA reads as TGTGCCAGTAGTTCCACCTTTGGAACCGGGGAGCTGTTTTTT. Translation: CASSSTFGTGELFF.

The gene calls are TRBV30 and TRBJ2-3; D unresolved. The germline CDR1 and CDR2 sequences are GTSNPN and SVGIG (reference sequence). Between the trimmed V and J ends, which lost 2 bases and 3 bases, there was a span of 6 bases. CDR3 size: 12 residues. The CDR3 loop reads CAWSLGTDTQYF. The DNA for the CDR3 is TGTGCCTGGAGTCTGGGGACAGATACGCAGTATTTT.

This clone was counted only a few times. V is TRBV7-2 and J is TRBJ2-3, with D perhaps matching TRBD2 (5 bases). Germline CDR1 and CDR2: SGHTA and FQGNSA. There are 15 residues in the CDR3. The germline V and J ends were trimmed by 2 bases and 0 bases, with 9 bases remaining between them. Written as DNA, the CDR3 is TGTGCCAGCAGCTTAATGAGCGGAAGCACAGATACGCAGTATTTT. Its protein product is CASSLMSGSTDTQYF.

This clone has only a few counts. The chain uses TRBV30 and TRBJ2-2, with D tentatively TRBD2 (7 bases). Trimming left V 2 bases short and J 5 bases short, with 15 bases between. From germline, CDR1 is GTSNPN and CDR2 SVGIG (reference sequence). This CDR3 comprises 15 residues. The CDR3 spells CAWSTQGGWTGELFF. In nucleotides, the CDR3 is TGTGCCTGGAGTACACAGGGAGGGTGGACCGGGGAGCTGTTTTTT.

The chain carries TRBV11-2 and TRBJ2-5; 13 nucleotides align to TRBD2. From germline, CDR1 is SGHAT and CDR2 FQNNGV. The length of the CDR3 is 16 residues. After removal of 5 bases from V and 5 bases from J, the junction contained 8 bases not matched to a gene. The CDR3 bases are TGTGCCAGCAGCCCTCGACTAGCGGGGGGAGGGGAGACCCAGTACTTC. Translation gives CASSPRLAGGGETQYF.

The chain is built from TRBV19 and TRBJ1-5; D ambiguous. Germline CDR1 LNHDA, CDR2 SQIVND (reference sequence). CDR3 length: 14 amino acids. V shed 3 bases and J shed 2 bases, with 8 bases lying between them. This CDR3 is CASSIWGGNQPQHF. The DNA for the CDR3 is TGTGCCAGTAGTATCTGGGGAGGCAATCAGCCCCAGCATTTT.

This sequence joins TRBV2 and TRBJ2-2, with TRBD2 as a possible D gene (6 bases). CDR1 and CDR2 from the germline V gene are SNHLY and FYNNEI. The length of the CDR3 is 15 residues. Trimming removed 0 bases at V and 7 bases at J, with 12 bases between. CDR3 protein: CASSEASPGDGELFF. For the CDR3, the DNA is TGTGCCAGCAGTGAAGCTTCCCCGGGAGACGGGGAGCTGTTTTTT.

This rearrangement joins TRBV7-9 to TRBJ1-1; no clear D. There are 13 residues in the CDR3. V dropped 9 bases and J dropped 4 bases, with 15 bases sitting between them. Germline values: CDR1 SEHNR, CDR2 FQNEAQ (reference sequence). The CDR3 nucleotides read TGTGCCAGTTCTCAAATTGGCGGCACTGAAGCTTTCTTT. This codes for CASSQIGGTEAFF. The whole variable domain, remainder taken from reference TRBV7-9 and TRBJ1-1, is DTGVSQNPRHKITKRGQNVTFRCDPISEHNRLYWYRQTLGQGPEFLTYFQNEAQLEKSRLLSDRFSAERPKGSFSTLEIQRTEQGDSAMYLCASSQIGGTEAFFGQGTRLTVV.

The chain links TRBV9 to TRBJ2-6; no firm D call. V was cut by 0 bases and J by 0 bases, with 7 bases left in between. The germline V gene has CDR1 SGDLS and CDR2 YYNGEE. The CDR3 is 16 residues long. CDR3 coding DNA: TGTGCCAGCAGCGTAGATATGGCCTCTGGGGCCAACGTCCTGACTTTC. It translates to CASSVDMASGANVLTF.

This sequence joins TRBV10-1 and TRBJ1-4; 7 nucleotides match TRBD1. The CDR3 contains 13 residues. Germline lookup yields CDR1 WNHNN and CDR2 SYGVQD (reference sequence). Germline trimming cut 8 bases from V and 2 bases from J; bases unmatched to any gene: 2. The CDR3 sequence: CASSDRTNEKLFF. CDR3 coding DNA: TGCGCCAGCTCGGACAGGACTAATGAAAAACTGTTTTTT.

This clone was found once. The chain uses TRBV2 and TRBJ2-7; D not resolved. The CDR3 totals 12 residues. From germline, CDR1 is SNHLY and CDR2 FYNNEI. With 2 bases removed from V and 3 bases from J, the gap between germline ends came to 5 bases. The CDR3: CASSEWGYEQYF. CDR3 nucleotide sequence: TGTGCCAGCAGTGAATGGGGCTACGAGCAGTACTTC. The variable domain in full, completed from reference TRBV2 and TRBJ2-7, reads EPEVTQTPSHQVTQMGQEVILRCVPISNHLYFYWYRQILGQKVEFLVSFYNNEISEKSEIFDDQFSVERPDGSNFTLKIRSTKLEDSAMYFCASSEWGYEQYFGPGTRLTVT.

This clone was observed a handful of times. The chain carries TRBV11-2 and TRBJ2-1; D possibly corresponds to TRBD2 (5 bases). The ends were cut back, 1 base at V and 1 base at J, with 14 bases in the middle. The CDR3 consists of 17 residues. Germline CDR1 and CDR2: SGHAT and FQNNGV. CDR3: CASSLGERAASYNEQFF. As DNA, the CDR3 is TGTGCCAGCAGCTTAGGGGAGAGGGCAGCGTCCTACAATGAGCAGTTCTTC.